A single sample gave rise to the 3 T cell receptor beta chains below, sequenced in a study of radiotherapy plus CTLA-4 blockade in lung cancer. Assay: immunoSEQ multiplex PCR; the TCRdb copy retains only in-frame clones and omits some. The data hold tens of thousands of clones, with approximately 80% observed a single time. The material was peripheral blood, obtained from a patient treated with radiotherapy plus ipilimumab. These receptors came from a human donor with non-small cell lung cancer whose response to radiotherapy plus ipilimumab could not be evaluated.

V and J are TRBV7-2 and TRBJ2-1; 12 nucleotides agree with TRBD2. V lost 3 bases to trimming and J lost 8 bases; unmatched junction nucleotides: 5. The CDR3 extends over 15 amino acids. Germline V gives CDR1 SGHTA, CDR2 FQGNSA. CDR3 bases: TGTGCCAGCAGCTTTGCTAGCGGGGGGGCACATGAGCAGTTCTTC. Translated: CASSFASGGAHEQFF.

This chain links TRBV2 with TRBJ1-5, with a weak D call TRBD1 (5 bases). The length of the CDR3 is 15 residues. The germline gives CDR1 SNHLY, CDR2 FYNNEI. The ends were cut back, 6 bases at V and 3 bases at J, with 15 bases in the middle. DNA of the CDR3: TGTGCCAGCAGCGGCGGACATATTTTCAATCAGCCCCAGCATTTT. Protein sequence: CASSGGHIFNQPQHF.

The J gene is TRBJ1-2, the V gene TRBV7-9; no firm D call. Trimming cost V 6 bases and J 0 bases, with 5 bases left between them. CDR1 and CDR2 from the germline V gene are SEHNR and FQNEAQ (reference sequence). The CDR3 is 12 amino acids. The CDR3 reads CASRRTNYGYTF. The CDR3, as DNA: TGTGCCAGCAGGAGGACTAACTATGGCTACACCTTC.